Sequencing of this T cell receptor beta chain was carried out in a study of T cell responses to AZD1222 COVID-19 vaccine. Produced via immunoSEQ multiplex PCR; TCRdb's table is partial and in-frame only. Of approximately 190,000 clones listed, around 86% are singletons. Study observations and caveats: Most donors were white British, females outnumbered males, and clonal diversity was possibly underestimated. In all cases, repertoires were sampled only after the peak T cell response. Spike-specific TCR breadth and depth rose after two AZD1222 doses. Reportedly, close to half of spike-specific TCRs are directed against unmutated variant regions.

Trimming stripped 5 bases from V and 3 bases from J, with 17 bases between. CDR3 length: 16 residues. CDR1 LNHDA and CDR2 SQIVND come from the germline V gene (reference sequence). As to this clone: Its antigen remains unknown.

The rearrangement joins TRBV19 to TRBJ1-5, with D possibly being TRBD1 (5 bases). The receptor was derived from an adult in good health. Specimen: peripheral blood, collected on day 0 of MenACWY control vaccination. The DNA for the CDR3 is TGTGCCAGTAGTTCCGCGTGGGGGGGACCCAATCAGCCCCAGCATTTT. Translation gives CASSSAWGGPNQPQHF.